The clone carrying this T cell receptor (beta chain) was counted between two and nine times. Trimming removed 7 bases from V and 3 bases from J, with 10 bases in between. The CDR3 runs to 13 residues. The data stem from a study of response to subunit inactivated influenza vaccine. Using its own MiXCR run on the RT-PCR reads, TCRdb lists one record per CDR3 protein. The table lists more than 550,000 distinct CDR3 sequences, approximately 10% of them singletons. The sample also formed part of further work on T cells expressing NK-cell markers. According to that study: TCR beta libraries carry UMIs added by 5'RACE template switching. Obtained from sorted CD3+CD56+NKG2C+, CD3+CD56+NKG2C- and CD3+CD56-NKG2C+ T cells were the TCR beta repertoires. Top CD8+ clonotypes included the dominant CD3+CD56+NKG2C+ clonotypes in roughly six donors.

This TCR was sampled from a man aged 50 to 59 who received an inactivated influenza vaccine. V and J are TRBV12-3 or TRBV12-4 and TRBJ1-3; unclear D gene. Specimen: PBMCs from blood, collected on the day of vaccination. The CDR3 protein is CASTVEVGNTIYF. In DNA form, the CDR3 reads TGTGCCAGCACTGTGGAGGTTGGAAACACCATATATTTT.